Below, 24 T cell receptor beta chains from the same sample are listed, as sequenced in a study of control samples from healthy donors and cancer patients. Generated by immunoSEQ multiplex PCR, the TCRdb table keeps only in-frame clones and is missing some. The sample lists about 92,000 clones; roughly 78% were seen once. Source material: blood. These receptors all come from a woman aged 60-70 years in good health.

V and J are TRBV5-1 and TRBJ2-2; D may be TRBD2 (5 bases). The CDR3 sequence is 13 residues long. V lost 6 bases and J 3 bases, leaving 9 bases between the germline ends. Germline lookup yields CDR1 SGHRS and CDR2 YFSETQ. As DNA, the CDR3 is TGCGCCAGCACAGCGGCCGACACCGGGGAGCTGTTTTTT. Its protein is CASTAADTGELFF.

V usage is TRBV28 and J usage is TRBJ2-1; no reliable D call. Germline CDR1 reads MDHEN; CDR2 reads SYDVKM. The germline V and J ends were trimmed by 2 bases and 7 bases, with 9 bases remaining between them. The CDR3 is 13 residues long. The CDR3 sequence: CASSLSVGNEQFF. The DNA for the CDR3 is TGTGCCAGCAGTTTAAGCGTCGGGAATGAGCAGTTCTTC.

The V and J genes are TRBV5-8 and TRBJ1-5; D remains ambiguous. CDR1 and CDR2 from the germline V gene are SGHTS and YDEGEE. The germline V and J ends were trimmed by 6 bases and 9 bases, with 1 base remaining between them. The CDR3 length is 8 residues. CDR3 DNA: TGTGCCAGCACGCCCCAGCATTTT. Protein: CASTPQHF.

The rearrangement links TRBV6-2 or TRBV6-3 to TRBJ2-2; the D is unclear. Per the germline V gene, CDR1 is MNHEY and CDR2 is SVGEGT. CDR3 length equals 14 residues. V lost 5 bases, J lost 1 base, and 8 bases lay in between. CDR3 sequence: CASSTRQNTGELFF. CDR3 DNA: TGTGCCAGCAGTACCCGGCAGAACACCGGGGAGCTGTTTTTT.

The rearrangement uses TRBV4-2 and TRBJ1-5, with TRBD1 matching 7 bases. The germline gives CDR1 LGHNA, CDR2 YNFKEQ. V lost 3 bases and J lost 7; bases outside the gene matches: 9. The CDR3 loop spans 15 amino acids. The CDR3: CASSQEQGNNQPQHF. CDR3 nucleotide sequence: TGTGCCAGCAGCCAGGAACAGGGGAACAACCAGCCCCAGCATTTT.

V and J are TRBV6-6 and TRBJ1-6, with TRBD1 as a possible D gene (5 bases). This CDR3 contains 13 residues. Trimming removed 6 bases from V and 6 bases from J, with 9 bases in between. Germline assignment: CDR1 MNHNY and CDR2 SVGAGI (reference sequence). CDR3 sequence reads: CASRGEINSPLHF. The CDR3 DNA reads TGTGCCAGCAGGGGGGAGATTAATTCACCCCTCCACTTT.

This clone has just a few counts. J is TRBJ1-3 and V is TRBV5-1; D is unresolved. V lost 4 bases to trimming and J lost 4 bases, with 15 bases between them. This CDR3 has 15 residues. The germline V gene encodes CDR1 SGHRS and CDR2 YFSETQ. CDR3 residues: CASSRGEGGGNTIYF. The CDR3 nucleotides read TGCGCCAGCAGCCGCGGAGAGGGCGGAGGAAACACCATATATTTT.

In this sample, this clone is medium-sized (0.01 to 0.1%). The chain employs TRBV5-1 and TRBJ1-3; D is uncertain. This CDR3 has 13 amino acids. The germline V gene has CDR1 SGHRS and CDR2 YFSETQ. V gave up 7 bases and J gave up 1 base, with 9 bases separating them. CDR3 nucleotide sequence: TGCGCCAGCCGGACGGAATCTGGAAACACCATATATTTT. This encodes CASRTESGNTIYF.

The chain is built from TRBV28 and TRBJ1-2; TRBD1 is a possible D gene (6 bases). Looked up from germline, CDR1 is MDHEN and CDR2 is SYDVKM. The CDR3 runs to 13 residues. V shed 5 bases and J shed 6 bases, with 13 bases lying between them. CDR3 residues: CASSTTGFNGYTF. The DNA for the CDR3 is TGTGCCAGCAGTACCACAGGGTTCAATGGCTACACCTTC.

The rearrangement links TRBV5-1 to TRBJ1-4, with D perhaps TRBD1 (5 bases). The V gene lost 4 bases and the J gene lost 1 base, with 8 bases spanning the gap. Germline V lookup: CDR1 SGHRS, CDR2 YFSETQ. CDR3 length: 14 residues. This CDR3 reads CASSPGGTNEKLFF. For the CDR3, the DNA is TGCGCCAGCAGCCCGGGGGGAACTAATGAAAAACTGTTTTTT.

This clone has at least ten counts. CDR3 in amino acids: CASSRELLLGGSGNTIYF. In DNA, the CDR3 is TGTGCCAGCAGCCGCGAATTATTATTAGGGGGCTCTGGAAACACCATATATTTT. This chain uses TRBV7-2 with TRBJ1-3; D is perhaps TRBD1 (6 bases). Germline values: CDR1 SGHTA, CDR2 FQGNSA. V lost 5 bases, J lost 0 bases, and 20 bases lay in between. The CDR3 is made up of 18 amino acids.

This chain connects TRBV4-1 to TRBJ1-1; D ambiguous. V lost 1 base to trimming and J lost 7 bases, with 7 bases between them. Germline-derived CDR1 and CDR2 are MGHRA and YSYEKL. This CDR3 spans 12 amino acids. CDR3 sequence: CASSQGADEAFF. CDR3 DNA sequence: TGCGCCAGCAGCCAAGGAGCCGATGAAGCTTTCTTT.

The rearrangement uses TRBV24-1 and TRBJ2-1, with 12 bases matching TRBD2. Germline CDR1 is KGHDR and CDR2 is SFDVKD. The CDR3 runs 16 residues. V trimming: 4 bases; J trimming: 7 bases; junction bases outside the gene matches: 7. CDR3 nucleotides: TGTGCCACCAGTGACACGACTAGCGGGAGTGCAAATGAGCAGTTCTTC. Amino acids: CATSDTTSGSANEQFF.

This chain uses TRBV10-2 with TRBJ2-3; D might be TRBD2 (5 bases). CDR1 is WSHSY and CDR2 is SAAADI in the germline V gene. The CDR3 contains 15 residues. Trimming cost V 11 bases and J 5 bases, with 23 bases left between them. Here the CDR3 reads CAPSRLAELGDTQYF. CDR3 nucleotides: TGCGCCCCCTCACGGCTAGCTGAACTCGGAGATACGCAGTATTTT.

V is TRBV7-9 and J is TRBJ2-6; D gene unclear. The CDR3 runs 16 residues. Germline V gives CDR1 SEHNR, CDR2 FQNEAQ (reference sequence). The V and J ends lost 3 bases and 2 bases respectively, with 11 bases between them. In nucleotides, the CDR3 is TGTGCCAGCAGCTTCTCGCGTGGCACTGGGGCCAACGTCCTGACTTTC. Encoded protein: CASSFSRGTGANVLTF.

The V gene is TRBV28, the J gene TRBJ2-3; D gene uncertain. CDR1 is MDHEN, CDR2 SYDVKM, per germline. This CDR3 comprises 16 residues. V gave up 6 bases and J gave up 0 bases, with 16 bases separating them. The CDR3 region is CASRTSGSVSTDTQYF. In DNA, the CDR3 is TGTGCCAGCAGGACGTCGGGCAGCGTTAGCACAGATACGCAGTATTTT. Full variable domain (remainder filled in from reference TRBV28 and TRBJ2-3): DVKVTQSSRYLVKRTGEKVFLECVQDMDHENMFWYRQDPGLGLRLIYFSYDVKMKEKGDIPEGYSVSREKKERFSLILESASTNQTSMYLCASRTSGSVSTDTQYFGPGTRLTVL.

The V and J genes are TRBV19 and TRBJ1-3, with D perhaps TRBD1 (5 bases). V was trimmed by 5 bases and J by 0 bases, leaving 20 bases between them. In germline, CDR1 is LNHDA, CDR2 SQIVND (reference sequence). The length of the CDR3 is 18 residues. CDR3 protein: CASSPPGPRRGSGNTIYF. The CDR3, as DNA: TGTGCCAGTAGTCCACCGGGACCCCGGAGGGGCTCTGGAAACACCATATATTTT. The variable domain in full, with the rest retrieved from reference TRBV19 and TRBJ1-3, is DGGITQSPKYLFRKEGQNVTLSCEQNLNHDAMYWYRQDPGQGLRLIYYSQIVNDFQKGDIAEGYSVSREKKESFPLTVTSAQKNPTAFYLCASSPPGPRRGSGNTIYFGEGSWLTVV.

This clone was counted a few times. V gene TRBV7-9 combines with J gene TRBJ1-1; 8 bases map to TRBD1. The CDR3 has 14 amino acids. V was pared by 4 bases and J by 2 bases, with 3 bases of the junction left unmatched. In germline, CDR1 is SEHNR, CDR2 FQNEAQ (reference sequence). The CDR3 region has the DNA TGTGCCAGCAGCTATACAGGGGGTAACACTGAAGCTTTCTTT. This gives the protein CASSYTGGNTEAFF.

This chain uses TRBV10-3 with TRBJ2-5; no firm D call. Per the germline V gene, CDR1 is ENHRY and CDR2 is SYGVKD. V was pared by 4 bases and J by 1 base, with 10 bases between. This CDR3 has 14 amino acids. The CDR3: CAISGAQIQETQYF. For the CDR3, the DNA is TGTGCCATCAGTGGAGCGCAGATCCAAGAGACCCAGTACTTC.

This clone has just a few counts. The chain uses TRBV2 and TRBJ2-5; 13 positions agree with TRBD2. The germline V gene encodes CDR1 SNHLY and CDR2 FYNNEI. The CDR3 has 15 amino acids. J lost 5 bases, V lost 3 bases, and 3 bases had no gene match. CDR3 nucleotides: TGTGCCAGCAGTGAGGGACTAGCGGGACTGGAGACCCAGTACTTC. This encodes CASSEGLAGLETQYF.

This chain joins TRBV5-1 and TRBJ2-7, with no clear D. The V gene lost 2 bases and the J gene lost 3 bases, with 9 bases spanning the gap. The germline gives CDR1 SGHRS, CDR2 YFSETQ. The CDR3 has 13 amino acids. This CDR3 is CASSFGSVYEQYF. The CDR3 nucleotides are TGCGCCAGCAGCTTCGGAAGCGTCTACGAGCAGTACTTC.

V usage is TRBV7-2 and J usage is TRBJ1-5; no reliable D call. V was pared by 5 bases and J by 3 bases, with 14 bases between. Germline assignment: CDR1 SGHTA and CDR2 FQGNSA. The CDR3 totals 15 residues. The CDR3 here is CASSPVPSDNQPQHF. CDR3 in DNA: TGTGCCAGCAGCCCGGTCCCGTCCGACAATCAGCCCCAGCATTTT.

This clone was counted between two and nine times. This sequence joins TRBV6-5 and TRBJ2-3; unclear D gene. V was clipped by 7 bases and J by 0 bases, with 11 bases between them. The CDR3 length is 14 residues. Germline V gene sequence: CDR1 MNHEY, CDR2 SVGAGI. CDR3 coding DNA: TGTGCCAGCAAGCTTGGACCAAGCACAGATACGCAGTATTTT. This sequence encodes CASKLGPSTDTQYF.

The CDR3: CASSSDRVDGYTF. For the CDR3, the DNA is TGTGCCAGCAGCTCCGACAGGGTCGATGGCTACACCTTC. The rearrangement uses TRBV3-1 (or the pseudogene TRBV3-2) and TRBJ1-2; 7 bases match TRBD1. Losses at the gene ends were 5 bases for V and 6 bases for J; bases not matched to a gene: 6. The CDR3 runs to 13 residues. Germline V lookup: CDR1 LGHDT, CDR2 YNNKEL (reference sequence).